The 20 T cell receptor beta chains presented below share a single source sample, sequenced in a study of T cells in Graves' hyperthyroidism and ophthalmopathy. The source material, RNA transcripts, was used to amplify TCR beta CDR3 regions. A first-round RT-PCR of the TCR CDR3 used the HTBI primer set. In TCRdb, the multiplex PCR reads were re-called with MiXCR into one record per CDR3 protein. The data contain roughly 570,000 distinct CDR3 sequences, approximately 14% of them seen just once; the ten biggest clones take up around 7.3%. Sequenced: blood. The receptors originated from a woman aged 25 to 39 with Graves' hyperthyroidism.

The CDR3 region has the DNA TGTGCCAGCAGCTTGGCCGATGGGGTAAACATTCAGTACTTC. Translation gives CASSLADGVNIQYF. J is TRBJ2-4 and V is TRBV5-4; no clear D gene. From germline, CDR1 is SGHNT and CDR2 YYREEE (reference sequence). With 0 bases removed from V and 6 bases from J, the gap between germline ends came to 10 bases. There are 14 residues in the CDR3.

This clonotype has a count of ten or more. This chain connects TRBV29-1 to TRBJ1-2; D not resolved. Looked up from germline, CDR1 is SQVTM and CDR2 is ANQGSEA. The germline V and J ends were trimmed by 6 bases and 7 bases, with 12 bases remaining between them. The CDR3 covers 11 residues. This chain's CDR3 is CSVAGRAGYTF. The CDR3 DNA is TGCAGCGTCGCGGGGAGGGCTGGCTACACCTTC.

This clonotype was detected only a few times. J is TRBJ2-1 and V is TRBV4-2; D is perhaps TRBD1 (7 bases). Germline V gene data show CDR1 as LGHNA and CDR2 as YNFKEQ. V lost 0 bases to trimming and J lost 3 bases, with 18 bases between them. The CDR3 spans 18 residues. The CDR3 is CASSQDRQGGPFYNEQFF. The CDR3 bases are TGTGCCAGCAGCCAAGATCGGCAGGGGGGACCCTTCTACAATGAGCAGTTCTTC.

As for this clonotype: A much larger clone sits a single nucleotide away, making a read error possible. V and J are TRBV28 and TRBJ2-2, with 14 positions matching TRBD2. Germline CDR1 MDHEN, CDR2 SYDVKM. The CDR3 is made up of 16 amino acids. CDR3 DNA sequence: TGTGCCAGCAGTTCAAGACTAGCGGGAGGGGTCGGGGAGCTGTTATTT. As protein: CASSSRLAGGVGELLF.

This clonotype was detected ten times or more. The chain has TRBV9 and TRBJ1-1; D is unresolved. The V gene's germline CDR1 is SGDLS and CDR2 YYNGEE. This CDR3 region has 13 residues. The ends were cut back, 4 bases at V and 1 base at J, with 8 bases in the middle. Here the CDR3 DNA reads TGTGCCAGCAGCAACACCTGGAACACTGAAGCTTTCTTT. Amino acid sequence: CASSNTWNTEAFF.

A few counts support this clonotype. This chain uses TRBV20-1 with TRBJ2-4; 8 bases are a match to TRBD1. The CDR3 consists of 16 residues. The V gene end was trimmed by 5 bases and the J gene end by 0 bases; junction bases not matched to a gene: 9. Germline CDR1 reads DFQATT; CDR2 reads SNEGSKA (reference sequence). The CDR3 here is CSAFSPGQAAKNIQYF. CDR3 coding DNA: TGCAGTGCTTTCTCGCCGGGACAGGCAGCCAAAAACATTCAGTACTTC.

Details on this clonotype: This may be a read error: a much more frequent sequence differs by one nucleotide. The V and J genes are TRBV27 and TRBJ2-7, with TRBD2 identical over 7 bases. Germline V gives CDR1 MNHEY, CDR2 SMNVEV (reference sequence). CDR3 length: 15 residues. CDR3 sequence: CASSSGLAVLYGQYF. CDR3 in DNA: TGTGCCAGCAGTTCCGGGCTAGCGGTACTCTACGGGCAGTACTTC.

In the case of this clonotype: This may be a read error, as it is one base from a much larger clone. The CDR3 does not end in the conserved phenylalanine or tryptophan, so this is likely a read error. The chain links TRBV28 to TRBJ2-3, with D possibly called TRBD1 or TRBD2 (5 bases each). The CDR3 loop spans 13 amino acids. Trimming took off 7 bases at V and 2 bases at J, with 10 bases between the two ends. Germline V gives CDR1 MDHEN, CDR2 SYDVKM. The CDR3 nucleotides are TGTGCCAGCATGGGGACGGACACAGATACGCAGTATTCT. Protein: CASMGTDTDTQYS.

Ten or more counts support this clonotype. This chain uses TRBV7-2 with TRBJ2-7, with 12 bases that match TRBD1. Germline V gives CDR1 SGHTA, CDR2 FQGNSA. V dropped 4 bases and J dropped 7; count of bases not matched to a gene: 8. CDR3 length: 15 residues. In nucleotides, the CDR3 is TGTGCCAGCAGCTCGATGGGACAGGGGGCTTTTGAGCAGTACTTC. Encoded protein: CASSSMGQGAFEQYF.

This clonotype was counted many times. The chain has TRBV6-2 or TRBV6-3 and TRBJ2-1, with 12 bases lining up with TRBD2. Germline values: CDR1 MNHEY, CDR2 SVGEGT. J gave up 10 bases and V 10 bases, and 14 bases lay outside the gene matches. The CDR3 is 15 residues long. CDR3 DNA: TGTGCCACTCGATCTAGCGGGAGGGCCCGGCCCGAGCAGTTCTTC. This encodes CATRSSGRARPEQFF.

This clonotype has at least ten counts. The chain employs TRBV5-1 and TRBJ2-2; 10 nucleotides align to TRBD1. This CDR3 region has 18 residues. The J segment lost 4 bases and the V segment lost 4 bases, leaving 13 bases of the junction unmatched. CDR1 and CDR2 from the germline V gene are SGHRS and YFSETQ. For the CDR3, the DNA is TGCGCCAGCAGCCCGAACAACGCCGGGACAGGGGTCACCGGGGAGCTGTTTTTT. Encoded protein: CASSPNNAGTGVTGELFF.

In this sample, this clonotype turned up many times. The chain is built from TRBV2 and TRBJ2-7, with 11 bases aligning to TRBD2. With 6 bases clipped from V and 4 bases from J, the junction kept 8 bases outside the gene matches. Germline assignment: CDR1 SNHLY and CDR2 FYNNEI. This CDR3 is 15 amino acids long. The CDR3 loop reads CASRVSGRAGYEQYF. In DNA form, the CDR3 reads TGTGCCAGCAGGGTTAGCGGGAGGGCCGGTTACGAGCAGTACTTC.

In its sample, this clonotype was seen a few times. V usage is TRBV19 and J usage is TRBJ2-6; D possibly uses TRBD1 or TRBD2 (5 bases each). The CDR3 extends over 19 amino acids. V lost 4 bases and J lost 4, with 23 bases in between. Germline V gives CDR1 LNHDA, CDR2 SQIVND (reference sequence). CDR3 residues: CASSTIGAGRGAGANVLTF. The DNA for the CDR3 is TGTGCCAGTAGTACCATCGGGGCAGGAAGGGGAGCGGGGGCCAACGTCCTGACTTTC.

This clonotype has a handful of counts. This sequence may be a read error, since a much larger clone differs from it by one base. The rearrangement joins TRBV7-2 to TRBJ2-1, with unresolved D. Germline V gene sequence: CDR1 SGHTA, CDR2 FQGNSA. The CDR3 consists of 12 residues. The CDR3 loop reads CAGSLEARKQFF. CDR3 in DNA: TGTGCCGGCAGCTTAGAGGCAAGAAAGCAGTTCTTC.

This clonotype was detected many times. The chain links TRBV6-1 to TRBJ1-1; the D is unclear. With 1 base removed from V and 4 bases from J, the gap between germline ends came to 10 bases. Germline V gene sequence: CDR1 MNHNS, CDR2 SASEGT. The CDR3 extends over 14 amino acids. The CDR3 reads CASSEVGLGTEAFF. CDR3 in DNA: TGTGCCAGCAGTGAAGTAGGTTTAGGCACTGAAGCTTTCTTT.

This clonotype was counted ten times or more. The chain recombines TRBV6-5 with TRBJ1-1; D uncertain. CDR3 length equals 13 residues. Germline values: CDR1 MNHEY, CDR2 SVGAGI. Trimming pared 2 bases from V and 6 bases from J, leaving 10 bases between. The CDR3 sequence is CASSYLTGAEAFF. CDR3 coding DNA: TGTGCCAGCAGTTACCTGACGGGTGCTGAAGCTTTCTTT.

This clonotype was counted between two and nine times. Germline is not matched at one junction end, which may reflect a read error. Here the CDR3 reads CASSPPYRANFGYTF. The CDR3 DNA sequence: TGTGCCAGTAGTCCCCCTTACAGGGCTAACTTTGGCTACACCTTC. This chain uses TRBV19 with TRBJ1-2; D is perhaps TRBD1 (6 bases). The length of the CDR3 is 15 residues. Germline assignment: CDR1 LNHDA and CDR2 SQIVND (reference sequence). The full variable domain, in which reference TRBV19 and TRBJ1-2 provide the parts outside the CDR3, is DGGITQSPKYLFRKEGQNVTLSCEQNLNHDAMYWYRQDPGQGLRLIYYSQIVNDFQKGDIAEGYSVSREKKESFPLTVTSAQKNPTAFYLCASSPPYRANFGYTFGSGTRLTVV.

This clonotype was detected only a few times. The chain employs TRBV19 and TRBJ2-1, with D perhaps given as TRBD1 or TRBD2 (6 bases each). V shed 6 bases and J shed 4 bases, with 16 bases lying between them. The CDR3 runs 15 residues. CDR1 LNHDA and CDR2 SQIVND come from the germline V gene (reference sequence). Here the CDR3 DNA reads TGTGCCAGTAGACGGACGAGGGGGGAGTACAATGAGCAGTTCTTC. It translates to CASRRTRGEYNEQFF.

The J gene is TRBJ2-7, the V gene TRBV27; 8 bases are shared with TRBD2. This CDR3 spans 14 amino acids. V gave up 8 bases and J gave up 2 bases; unmatched junction bases: 8. Germline V gene sequence: CDR1 MNHEY, CDR2 SMNVEV (reference sequence). The CDR3 here is CASQELAGTYEQYF. In nucleotides, the CDR3 is TGTGCCAGCCAAGAGCTAGCGGGCACCTACGAGCAGTACTTC.

This clonotype turned up a few times. The rearrangement joins TRBV24-1 to TRBJ2-7; no definite D call. Germline V gene lookup returns CDR1 KGHDR and CDR2 SFDVKD. The CDR3 is 15 amino acids. V was pared by 7 bases and J by 1 base, with 16 bases between. The CDR3 sequence is CATSPSDLNSYEQYF. The CDR3 nucleotides read TGTGCCACCAGCCCATCTGACTTGAATTCCTACGAGCAGTACTTC.